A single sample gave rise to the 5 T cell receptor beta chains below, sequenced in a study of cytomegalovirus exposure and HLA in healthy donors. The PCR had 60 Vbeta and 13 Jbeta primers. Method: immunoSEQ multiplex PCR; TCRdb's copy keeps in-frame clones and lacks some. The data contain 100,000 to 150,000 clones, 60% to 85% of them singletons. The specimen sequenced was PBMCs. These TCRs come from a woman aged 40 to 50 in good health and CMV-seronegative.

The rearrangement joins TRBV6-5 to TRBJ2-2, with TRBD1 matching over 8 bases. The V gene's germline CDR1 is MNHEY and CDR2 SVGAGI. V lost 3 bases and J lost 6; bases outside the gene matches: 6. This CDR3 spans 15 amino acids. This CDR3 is CASSYFTGGAGELFF. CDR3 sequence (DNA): TGTGCCAGCAGTTATTTTACAGGGGGTGCCGGGGAGCTGTTTTTT.

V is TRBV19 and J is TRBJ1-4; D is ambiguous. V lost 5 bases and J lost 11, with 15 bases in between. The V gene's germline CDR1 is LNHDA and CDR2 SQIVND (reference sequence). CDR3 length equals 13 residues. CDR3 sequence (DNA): TGTGCCAGTAGTTGGGGAGATGATGGTAAACTGTTTTTT. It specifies CASSWGDDGKLFF.

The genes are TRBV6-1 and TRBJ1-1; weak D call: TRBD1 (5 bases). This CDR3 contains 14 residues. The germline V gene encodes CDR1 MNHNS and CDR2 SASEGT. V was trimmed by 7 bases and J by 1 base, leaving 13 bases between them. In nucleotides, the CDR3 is TGTGCCAGCACGCGAGCCGGGGGGAACACTGAAGCTTTCTTT. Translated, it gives CASTRAGGNTEAFF.

The CDR3 bases are TGTGCCAGAAGCTTCCGGACCGGGGAGCTGTTTTTT. Its translation is CARSFRTGELFF. This chain connects TRBV5-3 to TRBJ2-2; no firm D call. TRBV5-3 is filed as an ORF, its function uncertain. The ends were cut back, 2 bases at V and 5 bases at J, with 4 bases in the middle. The CDR3 spans 12 residues.

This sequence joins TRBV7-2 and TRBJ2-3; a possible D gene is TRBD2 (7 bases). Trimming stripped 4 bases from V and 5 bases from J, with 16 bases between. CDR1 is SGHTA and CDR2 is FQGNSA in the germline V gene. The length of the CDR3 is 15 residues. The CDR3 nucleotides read TGTGCCAGCAGCTCCGCGGGGGCCCGCGGAGATACGCAGTATTTT. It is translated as CASSSAGARGDTQYF.